This TCR beta chain appears in the sequencing data of a study of OX40 agonist ivuxolimab in advanced cancers. Study-level findings and limits: There was clonal expansion of CD4+ and CD8+ blood T cells by week 6 at 0.1 to 3.0 mg/kg.

The V gene end was trimmed by 5 bases and the J gene end by 7 bases; junction bases not matched to a gene: 9. Germline lookup yields CDR1 SGHAT and CDR2 FQDESV (reference sequence). This CDR3 is 15 amino acids long. Assay: immunoSEQ multiplex PCR; the TCRdb copy retains only in-frame clones and omits some. The sample yields more than 55,000 clones, roughly 82% seen once. A note on this clone: What it recognizes is unknown.

Specimen: CD4+ or CD8+ T cells sorted from blood, collected in a trial of the OX40 agonist ivuxolimab. The chain combines TRBV11-1 with TRBJ1-5; 9 positions match TRBD1. This sequence was found in an adult with an advanced solid tumor such as melanoma, head and neck, liver or kidney cancer. CDR3 DNA: TGTGCCAGCAGCAGGGGTGGGACAGGGAACCAGCCCCAGCATTTT. Amino acid sequence: CASSRGGTGNQPQHF.